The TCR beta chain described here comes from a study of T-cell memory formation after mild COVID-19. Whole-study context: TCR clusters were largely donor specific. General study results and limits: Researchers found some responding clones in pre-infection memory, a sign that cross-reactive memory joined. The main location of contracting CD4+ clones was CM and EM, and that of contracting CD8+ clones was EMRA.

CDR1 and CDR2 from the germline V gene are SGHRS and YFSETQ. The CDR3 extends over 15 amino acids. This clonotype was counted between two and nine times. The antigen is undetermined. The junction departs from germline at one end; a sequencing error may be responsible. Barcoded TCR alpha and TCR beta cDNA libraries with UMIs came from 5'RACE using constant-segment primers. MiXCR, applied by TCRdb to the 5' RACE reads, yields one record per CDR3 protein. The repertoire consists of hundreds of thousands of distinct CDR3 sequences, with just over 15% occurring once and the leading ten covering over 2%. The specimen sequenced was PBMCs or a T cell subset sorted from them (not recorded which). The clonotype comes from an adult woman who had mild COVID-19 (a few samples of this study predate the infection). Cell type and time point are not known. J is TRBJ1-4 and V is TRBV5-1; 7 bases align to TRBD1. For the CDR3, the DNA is TGCGCCAGCAGTTTGGACAGGTCAACTAATGAAAAACTGTTTTTT. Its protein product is CASSLDRSTNEKLFF.